The 25 T cell receptor beta chains listed next were all sequenced from one sample in a study of blood T cell repertoires in COVID-19. Data came from immunoSEQ multiplex PCR; TCRdb stores just in-frame clones and leaves some out. Of about 81,000 clones in the sample, roughly nine tenths were seen once. Material: peripheral blood. These receptors were taken from a woman in her forties or fifties in a cohort sampled during active COVID-19.

The J gene is TRBJ2-7, the V gene TRBV28; TRBD1 matches 7 bases. Losses at the gene ends were 2 bases for V and 0 bases for J; bases not matched to a gene: 4. Germline CDR1 and CDR2: MDHEN and SYDVKM. The CDR3 consists of 15 residues. This chain's CDR3 is CASSLAGTASYEQYF. Here the CDR3 DNA reads TGTGCCAGCAGTTTAGCCGGGACAGCCTCCTACGAGCAGTACTTC. The full variable domain, with the rest looked up from reference TRBV28 and TRBJ2-7, is DVKVTQSSRYLVKRTGEKVFLECVQDMDHENMFWYRQDPGLGLRLIYFSYDVKMKEKGDIPEGYSVSREKKERFSLILESASTNQTSMYLCASSLAGTASYEQYFGPGTRLTVT.

J is TRBJ1-4 and V is TRBV3-1 (or the pseudogene TRBV3-2); 8 nucleotides match TRBD1. The V gene's germline CDR1 is LGHDT and CDR2 YNNKEL (reference sequence). The CDR3 totals 16 residues. The V gene end was trimmed by 2 bases and the J gene end by 1 base; junction bases not matched to a gene: 3. The CDR3 DNA sequence: TGTGCCAGCAGCCAATGGGACAGGCAAACTAATGAAAAACTGTTTTTT. As protein: CASSQWDRQTNEKLFF.

This sequence joins TRBV5-4 and TRBJ1-6; 7 bases match TRBD1. The germline V gene encodes CDR1 SGHNT and CDR2 YYREEE (reference sequence). There are 15 residues in the CDR3. V lost 1 base to trimming and J lost 10 bases; unmatched junction nucleotides: 8. CDR3 DNA: TGTGCCAGCAGCTTGTATACAGGGGTAGGATCACCCCTCCACTTT. Amino acids: CASSLYTGVGSPLHF.

V is TRBV18 and J is TRBJ1-2; TRBD1 aligns across 10 bases. The CDR3 covers 14 residues. After removal of 2 bases from V and 6 bases from J, the junction contained 3 bases not matched to a gene. Germline V gives CDR1 KGHSH, CDR2 LQKENI. This CDR3 reads CASSPGGQGHGYTF. CDR3 DNA sequence: TGTGCCAGCTCACCAGGGGGACAGGGGCATGGCTACACCTTC.

V gene TRBV7-9 combines with J gene TRBJ1-1; TRBD1 is a possible D gene (6 bases). CDR1 SEHNR and CDR2 FQNEAQ come from the germline V gene (reference sequence). Trimming stripped 2 bases from V and 6 bases from J, with 19 bases between. This CDR3 has 16 residues. Written as DNA, the CDR3 is TGTGCCAGCAGCTTATCTGGGCAGGGGTTCGGGGCTGAAGCTTTCTTT. It encodes CASSLSGQGFGAEAFF.

This clone was recorded once. The rearrangement uses TRBV28 and TRBJ2-7, with D possibly matching TRBD1 (5 bases). Between the trimmed V and J ends, which lost 7 bases and 3 bases, there was a span of 19 bases. The CDR3 is 15 amino acids. Germline loops: CDR1 MDHEN, CDR2 SYDVKM. The DNA of the CDR3 is TGTGCCAGCACCCGGACACCCCTAGGCAGCTACGAGCAGTACTTC. Its translation is CASTRTPLGSYEQYF.

J is TRBJ1-3 and V is TRBV3-1 (or the pseudogene TRBV3-2); D ambiguous. Germline CDR1 reads LGHDT; CDR2 reads YNNKEL (reference sequence). V was pared by 0 bases and J by 4 bases, with 4 bases between. This CDR3 has 13 amino acids. The CDR3, as DNA: TGTGCCAGCAGCCAAGATCTGGGAAACACCATATATTTT. Amino acids: CASSQDLGNTIYF.

The chain is built from TRBV10-3 and TRBJ2-5, with 9 nucleotides matching TRBD2. The germline gives CDR1 ENHRY, CDR2 SYGVKD. Losses at the gene ends were 2 bases for V and 4 bases for J; bases not matched to a gene: 8. This CDR3 comprises 16 residues. The DNA of the CDR3 is TGTGCCATCAGTGAGAGGCGGGAGGGCCTGTCAGAGACCCAGTACTTC. This codes for CAISERREGLSETQYF.

J is TRBJ1-1 and V is TRBV18; D is uncertain. Trimming shortened V by 2 bases and J by 1 base, and 11 bases separated the two germline ends. CDR1 and CDR2 from the germline V gene are KGHSH and LQKENI. The CDR3 contains 15 residues. CDR3 sequence reads: CASSPSFGRNTEAFF. In DNA form, the CDR3 reads TGTGCCAGCTCACCAAGTTTCGGGAGGAACACTGAAGCTTTCTTT.

CDR3 sequence reads: CSASGGGAPYNEQFF. CDR3 sequence (DNA): TGCAGTGCTAGTGGCGGGGGGGCCCCCTACAATGAGCAGTTCTTC. The chain employs TRBV20-1 and TRBJ2-1, with TRBD2 identical over 9 bases. The CDR3 has 15 amino acids. Trimming cost V 3 bases and J 2 bases; bases outside gene matches: 5. Germline CDR1 is DFQATT and CDR2 is SNEGSKA (reference sequence).

The chain couples TRBV11-3 to TRBJ2-1; TRBD2 might be the D (6 bases). Looked up from germline, CDR1 is SGHNT and CDR2 is YENEEA. Trimming stripped 2 bases from V and 0 bases from J, with 17 bases between. This CDR3 has 18 amino acids. As DNA, the CDR3 is TGTGCCAGCAGCTTAATCAGAGGGGACTCAAACTCCTACAATGAGCAGTTCTTC. This translates into CASSLIRGDSNSYNEQFF.

The chain has TRBV7-2 and TRBJ1-2, with a tentative D call TRBD1 (5 bases). The CDR3 spans 14 residues. The germline V and J ends were trimmed by 6 bases and 0 bases, with 11 bases remaining between them. Looked up from germline, CDR1 is SGHTA and CDR2 is FQGNSA. The CDR3 reads CASRSGISNYGYTF. CDR3 sequence (DNA): TGTGCCAGCAGATCAGGGATCTCTAACTATGGCTACACCTTC.

This chain connects TRBV7-2 to TRBJ1-2; D is unresolved. There are 12 residues in the CDR3. The germline V gene has CDR1 SGHTA and CDR2 FQGNSA. V shed 1 base and J shed 8 bases, with 8 bases lying between them. Written as DNA, the CDR3 is TGTGCCAGCAGCTTAGGCTACGGGGGCTACACCTTC. This encodes CASSLGYGGYTF. Together with reference TRBV7-2 and TRBJ1-2, the CDR3 gives the full variable domain: GAGVSQSPSNKVTEKGKDVELRCDPISGHTALYWYRQSLGQGLEFLIYFQGNSAPDKSGLPSDRFSAERTGGSVSTLTIQRTQQEDSAVYLCASSLGYGGYTFGSGTRLTVV.

The chain has TRBV7-6 and TRBJ1-2; D may be TRBD1 (6 bases). The germline gives CDR1 SGHVS, CDR2 FNYEAQ. CDR3 length: 15 amino acids. The V end lost 1 base, the J end lost 2 bases, and 11 bases lay between the germline ends. The CDR3, as DNA: TGTGCCAGCAGCTTAGAAGCGGGGGCAAACTATGGCTACACCTTC. Translating gives CASSLEAGANYGYTF.

This chain joins TRBV7-9 and TRBJ1-2; D may be TRBD1 (6 bases). Germline V gene sequence: CDR1 SEHNR, CDR2 FQNEAQ (reference sequence). The V end was cut by 0 bases, the J end by 9 bases, with 14 bases between. The CDR3 has 14 residues. This chain's CDR3 is CASSLAGAVDRYTF. The CDR3 nucleotides read TGTGCCAGCAGCTTAGCGGGGGCAGTAGATCGCTACACCTTC. The full variable domain, completed using reference TRBV7-9 and TRBJ1-2, is DTGVSQNPRHKITKRGQNVTFRCDPISEHNRLYWYRQTLGQGPEFLTYFQNEAQLEKSRLLSDRFSAERPKGSFSTLEIQRTEQGDSAMYLCASSLAGAVDRYTFGSGTRLTVV.

CDR3: CASSLVPLSTGELFF. Written as DNA, the CDR3 is TGCGCCAGCAGCTTAGTACCCCTGAGCACCGGGGAGCTGTTTTTT. This chain links TRBV5-1 with TRBJ2-2; no firm D call. Trimming left V 2 bases short and J 4 bases short, with 12 bases between. The germline gives CDR1 SGHRS, CDR2 YFSETQ. The CDR3 runs 15 residues.

This chain links TRBV6-2 or TRBV6-3 with TRBJ2-1; 9 nucleotides align to TRBD2. This CDR3 contains 18 residues. J was trimmed by 4 bases and V by 4 bases; bases with no gene match: 14. Looked up from germline, CDR1 is MNHEY and CDR2 is SVGEGT. This CDR3 reads CASSSVGIAGDLYNEQFF. The CDR3 region has the DNA TGTGCCAGCAGTTCCGTTGGTATAGCGGGAGATCTTTACAATGAGCAGTTCTTC.

This clone was seen once. The chain is built from TRBV23-1 and TRBJ2-7, with D maybe TRBD2 (5 bases). TRBV23-1 belongs to the ORF category, with a function that is uncertain. V lost 9 bases and J lost 3, with 12 bases in between. The CDR3 totals 12 residues. CDR3 loop: CARAAEGYEQYF. The CDR3 DNA reads as TGCGCCAGGGCAGCAGAGGGCTACGAGCAGTACTTC.

This rearrangement joins TRBV9 to TRBJ1-2, with 10 bases matching TRBD1. CDR3 length: 15 residues. The germline V gene has CDR1 SGDLS and CDR2 YYNGEE. The V segment lost 3 bases and the J segment 2 bases; nucleotides outside the gene matches: 4. This chain's CDR3 is CASSAPTGGNYGYTF. CDR3 in DNA: TGTGCCAGCAGCGCCCCGACAGGGGGCAACTATGGCTACACCTTC.

The chain couples TRBV27 to TRBJ2-7; D unresolved. CDR1 and CDR2 (germline): MNHEY, SMNVEV (reference sequence). V was cut by 8 bases and J by 2 bases, with 10 bases left in between. The CDR3 is 12 amino acids. The CDR3 is CASGGLAYEQYF. In nucleotides, the CDR3 is TGTGCCAGCGGTGGGCTGGCCTACGAGCAGTACTTC.

V and J are TRBV23-1 and TRBJ2-3; D perhaps matches TRBD1 (5 bases). TRBV23-1 is flagged as an ORF with uncertain function. The CDR3 sequence is 17 residues long. V gave up 3 bases and J gave up 0 bases, with 16 bases separating them. CDR3 sequence: CASSHPWQGPSTDTQYF. The DNA of the CDR3 is TGCGCCAGCAGTCACCCCTGGCAGGGCCCAAGCACAGATACGCAGTATTTT.

V is TRBV7-9 and J is TRBJ2-3, with 15 nucleotides matching TRBD2. The CDR3 totals 17 residues. Losses at the gene ends were 5 bases for V and 0 bases for J; bases not matched to a gene: 3. Germline CDR1 reads SEHNR; CDR2 reads FQNEAQ (reference sequence). DNA of the CDR3: TGTGCCAGCAGCCAAGGACTAGCGGGAGGGAGCACAGATACGCAGTATTTT. Encoded protein: CASSQGLAGGSTDTQYF.

The chain employs TRBV19 and TRBJ1-2; 9 bases are shared with TRBD1. The CDR3 has 17 amino acids. V dropped 1 base and J dropped 2; count of bases not matched to a gene: 8. Germline CDR1 is LNHDA and CDR2 is SQIVND (reference sequence). CDR3 nucleotide sequence: TGTGCCAGTAGTATAGGGCCGGGACAGGGATCCAACTATGGCTACACCTTC. Translated: CASSIGPGQGSNYGYTF.

The chain carries TRBV24-1 and TRBJ1-2; TRBD1 is a possible D gene (6 bases). V shed 2 bases and J shed 3 bases, with 18 bases lying between them. The germline V gene has CDR1 KGHDR and CDR2 SFDVKD. CDR3 length equals 17 residues. CDR3 sequence: CATSDSRQEATYYGYTF. Written as DNA, the CDR3 is TGTGCCACCAGTGATTCCCGACAGGAGGCTACGTACTATGGCTACACCTTC.

The chain uses TRBV15 and TRBJ1-5; D gene uncertain. V was pared by 1 base and J by 10 bases, with 14 bases between. The CDR3 runs to 14 residues. In germline, CDR1 is LNHNV, CDR2 YYDKDF (reference sequence). The CDR3: CATSRGPGGGPQHF. CDR3 sequence (DNA): TGTGCCACCAGCAGAGGTCCAGGAGGAGGACCCCAGCATTTT.